Detailed here is one T cell receptor beta chain. This clone's antigen is unknown. No much larger clone is present one base from it, and per-base qualities are unavailable. The CDR3 numbers 13 residues from cysteine through phenylalanine. The kept DNA is CDR3 alone, 39 bases in frame from the first base. CDR1 and CDR2, looked up from the germline V gene (reference sequence), are SEHNR and FQNEAQ. The germline ends are 14 bases apart after V is trimmed by 8 bases and J by 6 bases. The immunoSEQ kit was used, according to the manufacturer's recommendations, to generate TCR beta libraries from genomic DNA. To prepare libraries, a first multiplex PCR with proprietary primers was run, followed by a second PCR that added unique barcodes, and a bead cleanup was done after each round. Each sample batch included a kit-provided positive control reaction and a negative control reaction. The final libraries were assessed on an Agilent 4200 TapeStation D1000 ScreenTape, pooled by volume, and quantified by qPCR. Sequencing ran on an Illumina NextSeq500 with a MidOutput 150-cycle cartridge, using 156 Read1 and 15 Index1 cycles with kit custom primers. The pooled library was loaded at about 1 pM, and roughly 20% PhiX control was spiked in. The source study handled its data this way. The vendor-processed data were analyzed in R, and a clonotype was defined as all T cells that share the same CDR3 nucleotide sequence. For clone abundance analyses, frequencies were normalized to the 10,000 most abundant clones per sample. Public T cell clones, averaging fewer than five per sample, were removed before analysis. A difference in abundance of at least 32-fold between compartments was used to define tumor-enriched and baseline blood-enriched clonotypes. A beta-binomial differential abundance model was used to identify clonotypes that expanded or contracted between blood time points. Tumor-blood repertoire similarity was measured with the Baroni-Urbani and Buser coefficient, and groups were compared using two-tailed Wilcoxon tests in R. TCRdb's version of the immuneACCESS table is confined to in-frame rearrangements and falls short of the full clone set. An unresolved V gene accounts for under half of the shortfall where checked; the remainder is of unknown origin. Clone size and the V and J calls come from that table; the DNA yielded D and trimming. This sample gives some 150,000 clones in total; roughly 80% of them show up just once. The biggest ten clones account for roughly 23% of the sample.

The data derive from a study of radiation and T cells in renal cell carcinoma (dated by TCRdb to about 2020). Background on the whole study: Samples came from a clinical trial, in which primary renal cell carcinomas received 15 Gy stereotactic body radiation therapy followed by nephrectomy 4 weeks later. TCR beta sequencing covered 55 or so samples in total, comprising around 26 tumors and about 27 peripheral blood samples. Across all 53 samples, 4,000,000 or so unique CDR3 nucleotide sequences encoding roughly 2,800,000 unique CDR3 amino acid sequences were identified.

Study-wide findings and limitations: Because pretreatment tumor biopsies were not available, the study could not determine whether clonotypes were already present within the tumor at baseline. Blood repertoire dynamics were not followed beyond 4 weeks after treatment. The single-armed trial design could not address effects of radiation dose or scheduling on the TCR repertoire. An increase in top tumor clonotypes in blood was observed from baseline to 2 weeks post-radiation, followed by contraction by 4 weeks, which was taken to suggest transient expansion of tumor-resident clones.

The sample's time point label, decoded: baseline pretreatment blood. This specimen's treatment or condition label, per the study, means: 15 Gy SBRT to primary tumor, nephrectomy 4 weeks later. To track tumor-enriched clonotypes, serial peripheral blood was sampled from radiation-treated patients at baseline and at 2 weeks and 4 weeks after SBRT. All patients had renal cell carcinoma with clear cell pathology. The QIAamp DNA Blood Mini Kit (Qiagen) was used to prepare genomic DNA for TCR sequencing. The analyses included just those samples that passed every quality control check. The sample consisted of blood, taken from a patient whose treatment included radiotherapy and nephrectomy. The TCR sequence derives from a woman aged 45 to 65 with renal cell carcinoma. The sequence links TRBV7-9 to TRBJ1-5; the D gene is possibly TRBD1, with 6 bases matching. CDR3 reads: CASQGGGSQPQHF. The DNA sequence reads TGTGCCAGCCAAGGGGGAGGGAGTCAGCCCCAGCATTTT.